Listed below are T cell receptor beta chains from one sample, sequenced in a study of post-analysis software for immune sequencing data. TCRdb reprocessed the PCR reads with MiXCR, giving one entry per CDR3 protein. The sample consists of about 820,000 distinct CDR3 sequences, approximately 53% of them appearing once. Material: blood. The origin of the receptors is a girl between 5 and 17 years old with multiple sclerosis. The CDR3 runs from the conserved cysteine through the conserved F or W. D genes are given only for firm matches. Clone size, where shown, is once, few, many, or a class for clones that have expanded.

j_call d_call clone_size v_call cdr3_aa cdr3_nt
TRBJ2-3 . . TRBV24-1 CATSDSAVGRTDTQYF TGTGCCACCAGTGATTCTGCGGTAGGCCGCACAGATACGCAGTATTTT
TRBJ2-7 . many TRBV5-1 CASSLVGEQYF TGTGCCAGCAGTTTAGTCGGCGAGCAGTACTTC
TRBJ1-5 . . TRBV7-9 CASSQMGAGSNQPQHF TGTGCCAGCAGCCAGATGGGGGCAGGGAGCAATCAGCCCCAGCATTTT
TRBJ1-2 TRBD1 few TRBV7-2 CASSLHGQGAGYTF TGTGCCAGCAGCCTCCACGGACAGGGGGCAGGCTACACCTTC
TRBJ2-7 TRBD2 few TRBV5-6 CASSSPGGSNAWEQYF TGTGCCAGCAGCTCACCGGGAGGGTCGAATGCGTGGGAGCAGTACTTC
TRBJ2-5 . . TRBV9 CAGSVGSGRETQYF TGTGCCGGCAGCGTAGGGTCGGGACGGGAGACCCAGTACTTC
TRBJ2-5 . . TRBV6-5 CASSPRRAGEETQYF TGTGCCAGCAGTCCTCGTCGGGCGGGCGAAGAGACCCAGTACTTC
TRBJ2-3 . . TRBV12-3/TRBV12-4 CASSLIGDTDTQYF TGTGCCAGCAGTTTGATCGGGGACACAGATACGCAGTATTTT
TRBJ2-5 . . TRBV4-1 CASSQDAPGLIQETQYF TGCGCCAGCAGCCAAGATGCGCCGGGCTTGATCCAAGAGACCCAGTACTTC
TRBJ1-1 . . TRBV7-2 CASSLGSHTEAFF TGTGCCAGCAGCTTAGGGTCCCACACTGAAGCTTTCTTT
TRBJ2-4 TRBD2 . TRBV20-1 CSAGGNRLAADIQYF TGCAGTGCTGGCGGCAATAGACTAGCGGCGGACATTCAGTACTTC
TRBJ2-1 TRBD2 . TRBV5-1 CASSRTSGNGEQFF TGCGCCAGCAGCCGTACTAGCGGGAACGGTGAGCAGTTCTTC
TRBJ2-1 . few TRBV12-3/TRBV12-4 CASRLTGTNEQFF TGTGCCAGCAGGTTGACAGGGACTAATGAGCAGTTCTTC
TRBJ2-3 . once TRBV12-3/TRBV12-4 CASSLYRTTGATDTQYF TGTGCCAGCAGTTTATATCGGACAACCGGGGCCACAGATACGCAGTATTTT
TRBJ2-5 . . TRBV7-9 CASQDQETQYF TGTGCCAGCCAAGACCAAGAGACCCAGTACTTC
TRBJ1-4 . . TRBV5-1 CASSLRGTNEKLFF TGCGCCAGCAGCTTAAGGGGTACTAATGAAAAACTGTTTTTT
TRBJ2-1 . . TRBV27 CASSLNIGQHGEQFF TGTGCCAGCAGTTTAAATATCGGTCAGCATGGCGAGCAGTTCTTC
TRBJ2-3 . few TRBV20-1 CSAALLIAGADTQYF TGCAGTGCGGCGCTGTTGATAGCCGGCGCAGATACGCAGTATTTT
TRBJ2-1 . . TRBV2 CASRGLKSGGSYNEQFF TGTGCCAGCAGGGGCTTAAAGTCCGGCGGCTCCTACAATGAGCAGTTCTTC
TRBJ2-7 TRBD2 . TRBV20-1 CSPTSDTYEQYF TGCAGCCCGACTAGCGACACCTACGAGCAGTACTTC
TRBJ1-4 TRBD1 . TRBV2 CASIRQGNNEKLFF TGTGCCAGCATCCGACAGGGCAATAATGAAAAACTGTTTTTT
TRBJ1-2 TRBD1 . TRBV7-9 CASTIGDSNYGYTF TGTGCCAGCACCATCGGGGACAGCAACTATGGCTACACCTTC
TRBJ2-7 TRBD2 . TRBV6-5 CTSHGGRLGSYEQYF TGTACCAGTCATGGCGGGAGGTTGGGCTCCTACGAGCAGTACTTC
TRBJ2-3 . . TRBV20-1 CSARASMDTQYF TGCAGTGCTAGGGCTTCTATGGATACGCAGTATTTT
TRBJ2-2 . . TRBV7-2 CASSLAGTRHTGELFF TGTGCCAGCAGCTTAGCCGGGACACGCCATACCGGGGAGCTGTTTTTT
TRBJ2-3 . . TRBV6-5 CASSYLNTDTQYF TGTGCCAGCAGTTACTTGAACACAGATACGCAGTATTTT
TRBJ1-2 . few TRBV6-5 CASRSFYGYTF TGTGCCAGCAGAAGTTTCTATGGCTACACCTTC
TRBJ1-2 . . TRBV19 CASSIPGGYTF TGTGCCAGTAGTATCCCGGGAGGCTACACCTTC